A selection of T cell receptor beta chains follows, all from one sample in a study of T cell changes during pregnancy in multiple sclerosis. Clones were sequenced by immunoSEQ multiplex PCR, and TCRdb holds only the in-frame ones, with some missing. The data contain almost 50,000 clones, 85% to 95% of them seen just once; the ten biggest clones take up 0.75% to 1%. Material: peripheral blood, obtained after pregnancy. The receptors come from a female donor with multiple sclerosis, enrolled in a pregnancy study. Both conserved end residues are part of each CDR3. Fields, in order: CDR3 protein, CDR3 DNA, D gene, J gene, V gene, CDR3 length, clone size. D genes are given only for firm matches. Clone size is given for some rows only: seen once, a few or many times, or a class if the clone is expanded.

CASSPPAGWANEQFF	TGTGCCAGCTCACCACCCGCAGGATGGGCCAATGAGCAGTTCTTC	NA	TRBJ2-1	TRBV18	15	once
CASSQGGLAHETQYF	TGCGCCAGCAGCCAAGGGGGACTAGCCCACGAGACCCAGTACTTC	TRBD2	TRBJ2-5	TRBV4-3	15	NA
CASSEALRRGPGTNTEAFF	TGTGCCAGCAGTGAAGCGCTTCGCAGGGGGCCGGGGACGAACACTGAAGCTTTCTTT	TRBD1	TRBJ1-1	TRBV2	19	NA
CASSPRGTDTQYF	TGTGCCAGCAGCCCCCGGGGCACAGATACGCAGTATTTT	NA	TRBJ2-3	TRBV6-6	13	NA
CASSPGQGPGNTIYF	TGTGCCAGCAGCCCTGGACAGGGGCCAGGAAACACCATATATTTT	TRBD1	TRBJ1-3	TRBV11-3	15	NA
CASTPGTGRYTGELFF	TGTGCCAGCACCCCGGGGACAGGGAGGTACACCGGGGAGCTGTTTTTT	TRBD1	TRBJ2-2	TRBV13	16	NA
CASSSNFPGAFF	TGTGCCAGCAGCTCTAATTTTCCCGGAGCTTTCTTT	NA	TRBJ1-1	TRBV5-8	12	NA
CASSDRSPGEAFF	TGTGCCAGCAGCGACCGATCACCAGGGGAAGCTTTCTTT	NA	TRBJ1-1	TRBV7-3	13	NA
CASSFGQGAFANTGELFF	TGTGCCAGCAGCTTCGGACAGGGGGCTTTCGCGAACACCGGGGAGCTGTTTTTT	TRBD1	TRBJ2-2	TRBV5-4	18	NA
CASSLVGGEREQYF	TGTGCCAGCAGCTTGGTTGGAGGGGAGCGCGAGCAGTACTTC	NA	TRBJ2-7	TRBV5-6	14	NA
CASRVDRGAGQPQHF	TGTGCCAGCAGGGTTGACAGGGGGGCAGGTCAGCCCCAGCATTTT	TRBD1	TRBJ1-5	TRBV6-5	15	NA
CASSLGQANTEAFF	TGTGCCAGCAGTTTGGGACAGGCGAACACTGAAGCTTTCTTT	TRBD1	TRBJ1-1	TRBV6-1	14	NA